Listed below are T cell receptor beta chains from one sample, sequenced in a study of tumor-infiltrating lymphocytes in primary liver carcinoma. TCRdb reprocessed the multiplex PCR reads via MiXCR and lists one record per CDR3 protein. The sample lists about 20,000 distinct CDR3 sequences, roughly 70% occurring once. Sequenced material: liver tumor tissue from sampling region 1. The receptors originated from a man aged 40-50 years with primary liver carcinoma and hepatitis B virus infection. Both conserved end residues are part of each CDR3. A D gene is named only where the DNA matches it firmly.

D gene	V gene	CDR3 protein
-	TRBV11-1	CASNQPGTLGRYNEQFF
-	TRBV11-3	CASTTPIGHKYNEQFF
TRBD1	TRBV9	CASSAQEPGQGAWNTEAFF
-	TRBV6-5	CASSPGAYSPLHF
-	TRBV30	CALIPGRLKLRARDTEAFF
-	TRBV13	CASNLLLRNHEQYF
-	TRBV11-2	CASSSSGRDGTSKVQHF
-	TRBV11-2	CASSASTDTRYF
TRBD2	TRBV29-1	CSLSGLGYNEQFF
-	TRBV7-9	CASSPEGRMSQNGYTF
-	TRBV11-2	CASSLAPGQGAVEYF
-	TRBV4-1	CASSPIDEPPYEQYF
TRBD2	TRBV10-3	CAIRHTSGVSTDTQYF
-	TRBV13	CASSPGTVQSEQFF
-	TRBV5-1	CASSLGQYQETRYF
-	TRBV6-1	CASSEGTSNTGELFF
-	TRBV4-1	CANSQDREQHF
-	TRBV28	CARSLFTWDGEQYF
-	TRBV12-3/TRBV12-4	CASSLQGAQYF
-	TRBV6-5	CASSYSRAEARYEQFF
-	TRBV6-2/TRBV6-3	CAKSFFGQSREQYF
-	TRBV29-1	CSVRVNYDGYTF
-	TRBV28	CVGSLRGKAKNIQYF
-	TRBV18	CASTPTVSYEQYF
-	TRBV29-1	CSVAGVHSYEQYF